This TCR beta chain came from a study of cytomegalovirus exposure and HLA in healthy donors (dated by TCRdb to the late 2010s). Study-wide context: An earlier analysis of some 600 of the donors reported 276 Gb of sequence data and around 120 million unique TCR beta sequences obtained from about 179 million T cells. Donor age, sex, ethnicity and CMV serostatus were collected together with the repertoire data. Because of strong linkage in the cohort, a handful of DR-DQ haplotypes were treated as single units for association and clustering. An earlier analysis of around 640 of the donors used high-throughput TCR beta sequencing to judge whether each TCR beta V gene segment behaved as functional or pseudogenic. The study aimed to test whether signatures of past pathogen exposure could be identified by cataloging public T cell receptors. The number of donors typed differed by locus, with about 629-630 for A, B, C, DRB1 and DQB1, approximately 500 for DQA1, over 600 for DPA1, and some 440 for DPB1. A later genetic analysis took genome-wide SNP genotypes for about 65% of the 666 donors and used that subset as a discovery cohort. Among a few hundred genotyped donors of the cohort, an average of 235,054 unique TCR beta nucleotide sequences were sequenced per donor, around 20% of them non-productive. To predict cytomegalovirus infection status, the study combined high-throughput TCR immunosequencing, statistical association of individual TCRs with disease status, and machine learning. All discovery cohort repertoires had been generated on a single sequencing platform. Roughly 310 gigabases of sequencing data and 70 million to 100 million unique TCR sequences were included in an early release covering roughly 700 HLA-typed donors. Besides the first cohort of 666 subjects, a separate validation cohort made up of 95 to 150 different subjects was used. Using immunosequencing, the study profiled T cell repertoires from fewer than 850 subjects and related those repertoires to cytomegalovirus serostatus. A later analysis re-examined previously published TCR beta repertoires from 610 or so donors and added high-resolution HLA genotyping to investigate patterns of TCR occurrence. HLA typing covered class I and class II loci at four-digit resolution. Rather than drawing on any new phenotypic data, the later analysis identified candidate immune exposures from TCR beta sequences and the way those sequences occurred across donors. Among the roughly 390 genotyped donors, around 81% belonged to the genetic ancestry cluster associated with self-reported Caucasian donors.

Note on this clone: The specificity of this receptor is unknown. At one boundary the junction diverges from the germline segment, which might be a read error.

The cohort comprised under 700 healthy bone marrow donors. Cohort members were all nominally healthy when sampled, although unrecorded immune exposures were likely present. The donor tested CMV seropositive, placing the donor among the roughly 300 seropositive members of the cohort. Every donor gave a peripheral blood sample, and the peripheral blood mononuclear cells from that sample were used for TCR beta sequencing. Genomic DNA extraction from the blood cell samples was performed with the Qiagen DNeasy Blood Extraction Kit. Library preparation employed the immunoSEQ multiplex PCR assay. For the multiplex PCR, a mixture combining 60 forward primers for TCR Vbeta segments and 13 reverse primers for TCR Jbeta segments was used. Amplification of the CDR3 region of rearranged TCR beta genes was performed with a multiplex PCR assay on genomic DNA. The Illumina HiSeq System was used to sequence the amplified TCR beta libraries as 87-base-pair reads. The original methods were these. A later analysis counted some 74 million unique TCR beta chains across the roughly 700 repertoires, and 9 million to 14 million of these chains were shared by at least two donors. A nearest-neighbor algorithm error-corrected the raw reads and collapsed the reads into unique sequences, merging closely related sequences to remove PCR and sequencing errors. To assign V, D and J gene segments, CDR3 sequences were aligned to IMGT reference sequences. For a sequence to be retained, a match of at least six nucleotides to both a V gene segment and a J gene segment was required. A rearrangement counted as productive if the CDR3 had no stop codons and remained in frame with V and J, and every other rearrangement counted as non-productive. Following IMGT convention, CDR3 was defined as the stretch from the second conserved V-encoded cysteine to the conserved J-encoded phenylalanine. The earlier analysis of about 590 of the donors excluded sequences that lacked an unambiguous match to a single V gene segment. An earlier analysis of 587 of the donors called V segments functional above 56.7% productive rearrangements and segregating when the between-donor standard deviation exceeded 5%. A statistical classification framework was built to diagnose cytomegalovirus status from the catalog of TCR beta chain sequences. In a later analysis, TCR nucleotide sequences were compared against IMGT/GENE-DB human TR gene sequences so that V and J genes could be assigned. In a later analysis, CDR3 sequences and most-parsimonious VDJ recombination scenarios were assigned using the TCRdist pipeline. In a later analysis, every TCR beta chain was defined by the combination of its CDR3 amino acid sequence and its V-gene family, and reads without a unique V-gene family were dropped. In a later analysis, 500 to 700 highly shared, low-generation-probability nucleotide sequences were removed to address suspected cross-contamination and a sequencing artifact. For each public chain, a later analysis derived a clonal expansion index from normalized ranks of inferred template counts within each repertoire. A later analysis computed generation probabilities with a VDJ recombination model fitted to out-of-frame rearrangements, and checked the results against IGoR. Hypergeometric tests were used in a later analysis to score TCR-TCR, TCR-HLA and TCR-CMV co-occurrence, with a repertoire-size bias correction applied to the TCR pairs. To estimate false discovery rates, a later analysis permuted the HLA or CMV assignments 20 times. In a later analysis, co-occurring TCRs were grouped with DBSCAN, and TCRdist sequence similarity was added when clustering was performed within HLA-allele-positive subsets. Repertoires with fewer than 30,000 or more than 120,000 public chains were left out of co-occurrence clustering, as were five repertoires with anomalous nucleotide sharing. TCRdb took over this immuneACCESS table, retaining in-frame rearrangements with V and J assigned. Such tables are incomplete; in checked studies, under half of the missing clones stem from an unresolved V gene, and the remainder is unexplained. V and J calls and clone size are given by that table; D and trimming were obtained from the DNA. The sample table records approximately 80,000 clones. The ten largest clones represent 3% to 4% of the sample.

The CDR3 numbers 16 residues from cysteine through phenylalanine. The retained sequence is limited to the CDR3, 48 bases, with the frame set at the first base. CDR1 and CDR2 were assigned from the germline V gene as MGHRA and YSYEKL. Points the paper makes about the study in general: According to a later genetic analysis, donors in an Asian-associated ancestry cluster had fewer N-insertions in productive TCRs than the roughly 670-donor mean. A later analysis associated about 17,000 TCR beta sequences with specific HLA alleles at a false discovery rate of 0.05. Only TCR beta chains were sequenced in this cohort, and the absence of alpha or paired-chain data limited detectable features. In an earlier analysis of some 540 of the donors, most TCR beta V segments appeared in productive rearrangements about 87% or about 30% of the time, broadly matching IMGT annotations. Correlated functional status among segregating V segments might be attributable to linkage disequilibrium, but an unknown experimental factor could not be ruled out. The classifier was reported to diagnose cytomegalovirus status with high specificity and sensitivity in both the original cohort and the validation cohort. The earlier analysis of nearly 600 of the donors excluded over 15 rarely observed V segments, including chromosome 9 orphons, because counts were too low. According to the authors, the approach could potentially be generalized to other disease states and immunological phenotypes. Because HLA typing was missing for some donors at each locus, association tests included only the typed subset. V-gene and J-gene trimming of TCR beta chains was associated with a missense DCLRE1C variant in a later genetic analysis, and the association was replicated in an independent cohort. Most TCR sequences were observed very rarely across donors, whereas some public TCRs were present in many individuals. In a later analysis, HLA-associated TCR beta chains showed more clonal expansion and lower generation probabilities than non-associated chains that were equally common. A cluster of highly shared sequence variants was judged likely to be a technical artifact of the sequencing pipeline. Strong co-occurrence of HLA alleles, especially DR and DQ, made assigning TCR associations to individual alleles difficult. Most CMV-associated TCR beta chains appeared to be HLA-restricted in a later analysis, and the HLA associations seemed to be driven largely by CMV exposure. The presence/absence analyses assumed that sequencing depth was roughly uniform across donors, and that assumption may not be true. Three of the identified cytomegalovirus-associated TCR beta chains were confirmed in vitro to be specific for cytomegalovirus antigens. A later analysis reported that several top co-occurrence clusters appeared linked to parvovirus B19, influenza, CMV and Epstein-Barr virus. Immune exposure information for the cohort was limited to CMV serostatus. A further reported finding was that TCR beta sequences accurately predicted the HLA-A and HLA-B alleles for most subjects in the first cohort. A total of fewer than 200 TCR beta chains were listed by the study as associated with cytomegalovirus. In a later analysis, TCR association rates were found to vary across HLA loci, with the most associated TCRs seen for DRB1 alleles and the fewest for HLA-C alleles. Because the 87-base-pair reads could not distinguish some IMGT-functional V segments, including TRBV6-2 and TRBV6-3, those segments were excluded.

The chain couples TRBV4-1 to TRBJ2-2; 7 bases in the middle match TRBD2. Sequencing was carried out using PBMCs. The clonotype comes from a man between 18 and 35 years old in good health and CMV-seropositive. CDR3 protein: CAGSQEGGGDTGELFF. The bases read TGCGCCGGCAGCCAAGAAGGCGGGGGTGACACCGGGGAGCTGTTTTTT.